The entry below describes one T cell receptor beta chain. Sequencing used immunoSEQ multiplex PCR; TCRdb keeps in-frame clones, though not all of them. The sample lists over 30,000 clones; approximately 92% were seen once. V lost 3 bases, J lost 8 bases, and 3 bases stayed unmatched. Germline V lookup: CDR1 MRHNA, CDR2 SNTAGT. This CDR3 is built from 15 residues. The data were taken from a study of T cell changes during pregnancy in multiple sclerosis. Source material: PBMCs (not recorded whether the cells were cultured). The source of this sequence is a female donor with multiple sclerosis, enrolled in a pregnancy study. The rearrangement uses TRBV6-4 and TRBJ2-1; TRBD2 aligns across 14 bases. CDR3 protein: CASSEGTSGSYEQFF. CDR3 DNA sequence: TGTGCCAGCAGTGAGGGGACTAGCGGGAGCTATGAGCAGTTCTTC.